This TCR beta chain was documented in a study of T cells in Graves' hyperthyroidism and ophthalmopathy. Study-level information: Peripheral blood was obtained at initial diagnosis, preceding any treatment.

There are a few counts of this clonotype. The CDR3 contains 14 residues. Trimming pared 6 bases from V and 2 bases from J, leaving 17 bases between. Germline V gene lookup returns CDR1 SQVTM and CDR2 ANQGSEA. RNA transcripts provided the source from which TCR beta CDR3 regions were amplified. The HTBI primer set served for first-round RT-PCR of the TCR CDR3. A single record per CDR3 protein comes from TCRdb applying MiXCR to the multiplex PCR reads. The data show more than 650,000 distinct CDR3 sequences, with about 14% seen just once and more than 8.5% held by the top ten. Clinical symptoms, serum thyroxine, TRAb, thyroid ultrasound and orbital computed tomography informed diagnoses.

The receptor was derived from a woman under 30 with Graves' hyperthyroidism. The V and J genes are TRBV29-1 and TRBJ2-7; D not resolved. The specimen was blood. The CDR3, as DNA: TGCAGCGTCACGGACGAAAAAGGCACCTACGAGCAGTACTTC. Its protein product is CSVTDEKGTYEQYF.